This T cell receptor beta chain derives from a study of CXCR3-negative and CXCR3-positive naive CD8 T cells. As regards this clonotype: As yet, its antigen is unknown.

Each CD8+ T cell subset was sorted in triplicate, about 270,000 cells each. The TRB libraries of cDNA were built by UMI-labeled 5' RACE. No DNA is given; TCRdb re-called the 5' RACE reads and lists each CDR3 protein once. In total, the table holds over 95,000 distinct CDR3 sequences. Notes on the study in general: High diversity, comparable across both naive subsets, contrasted with much lower diversity in memory CD8+ cells. Within a donor, both naive subsets shared TRBV-TRBJ usage, unlike memory cells. In CXCR3-positive naive cells, the TRB CDR3s were more hydrophobic than in CXCR3-negative naive cells.

This CDR3 is built from 11 residues. The chain links TRBV12-3 or TRBV12-4 to TRBJ2-7. Sequenced material: naive CXCR3+ CD8+ T cells from blood. Subset given: CD45RO-CCR7+CD27+CD95- naive CD8+ T cells expressing CXCR3 (TNR3+). This sequence was found in a human donor in good health. Some clones in this sample may be carry-over from other donors' samples. The CDR3 sequence: CASMRTYEQYF.